A selection of T cell receptor beta chains follows, all from one sample in a study of OX40 agonist ivuxolimab in advanced cancers. Libraries were prepared by immunoSEQ multiplex PCR; TCRdb keeps only in-frame clonotypes and omits some of them. Among 77,000 or so clones, 88% were seen once, and the ten largest hold 0.7% to 1%. Sequencing used CD4+ or CD8+ T cells sorted from blood, obtained in a trial of the OX40 agonist ivuxolimab. The receptor source for this set is an adult with an advanced solid tumor such as melanoma, head and neck, liver or kidney cancer. Each CDR3 is given with its conserved first and last residue. The order of the fields is CDR3 length, J gene, D gene, V gene, clone size, CDR3 DNA, CDR3 protein. A D gene is named only where the DNA matches it firmly. Clone size appears in some rows only: once, few, many, or a class for an expanded clone.

CDR3 length: 14
J gene: TRBJ1-6
D gene: .
V gene: TRBV6-5
clone size: .
CDR3 DNA: TGTGCCAGCAGACCCGAGACCTATAATTCACCCCTCCACTTT
CDR3 protein: CASRPETYNSPLHF

CDR3 length: 14
J gene: TRBJ2-4
D gene: .
V gene: TRBV11-3
clone size: .
CDR3 DNA: TGTGCCAGCAGCCCTACAAGGGGGAGCAACATTCAGTACTTC
CDR3 protein: CASSPTRGSNIQYF

CDR3 length: 13
J gene: TRBJ2-7
D gene: .
V gene: TRBV14
clone size: .
CDR3 DNA: TGTGCCAGCAGCCAAAGAGACGGGTACGAGCAGTACTTC
CDR3 protein: CASSQRDGYEQYF

CDR3 length: 13
J gene: TRBJ2-7
D gene: .
V gene: TRBV10-3
clone size: .
CDR3 DNA: TGTGCCATCAGTGGACCACAGGGTACCGAGCAGTACTTC
CDR3 protein: CAISGPQGTEQYF

CDR3 length: 17
J gene: TRBJ1-1
D gene: TRBD1
V gene: TRBV5-1
clone size: .
CDR3 DNA: TGCGCCAGCAGACGAACGGAGGGCGGCAGGGGGCTATCTGAAGCTTTCTTT
CDR3 protein: CASRRTEGGRGLSEAFF

CDR3 length: 13
J gene: TRBJ1-6
D gene: .
V gene: TRBV27
clone size: .
CDR3 DNA: TGTGCCAGCAGTTTAACAGGGAGGTCACCCCTCCACTTT
CDR3 protein: CASSLTGRSPLHF

CDR3 length: 13
J gene: TRBJ1-5
D gene: .
V gene: TRBV6-1
clone size: .
CDR3 DNA: TGTGCCAGCAGTGACCAGGGAGGGTGGCCCCAGCATTTT
CDR3 protein: CASSDQGGWPQHF

CDR3 length: 15
J gene: TRBJ2-2
D gene: .
V gene: TRBV9
clone size: .
CDR3 DNA: TGTGCCAGCAGCCCGCGGGGTTTCCCCCCGGGGGAGCTGTTTTTT
CDR3 protein: CASSPRGFPPGELFF

CDR3 length: 13
J gene: TRBJ1-1
D gene: .
V gene: TRBV6-5
clone size: .
CDR3 DNA: TGTGCCAGCAGCCCAACAGGGAACACTGAAGCTTTCTTT
CDR3 protein: CASSPTGNTEAFF

CDR3 length: 18
J gene: TRBJ2-4
D gene: .
V gene: TRBV11-2
clone size: .
CDR3 DNA: TGTGCCAGCAGCTCCCGCCCCGGGGGTACGTCGGACAAAAACATTCAGTACTTC
CDR3 protein: CASSSRPGGTSDKNIQYF

CDR3 length: 13
J gene: TRBJ1-5
D gene: TRBD1
V gene: TRBV28
clone size: few
CDR3 DNA: TGTGCCAGTCAGGGGGCTTTTAATCAGCCCCAGCATTTT
CDR3 protein: CASQGAFNQPQHF

CDR3 length: 13
J gene: TRBJ2-1
D gene: .
V gene: TRBV18
clone size: .
CDR3 DNA: TGTGCCAGCTCACCACGGATGGAAGATGAGCAGTTCTTC
CDR3 protein: CASSPRMEDEQFF

CDR3 length: 15
J gene: TRBJ2-5
D gene: .
V gene: TRBV5-1
clone size: .
CDR3 DNA: TGCGCCAGCAGCGTCGCGACTAACCCCCCGGAGACCCAGTACTTC
CDR3 protein: CASSVATNPPETQYF

CDR3 length: 12
J gene: TRBJ1-5
D gene: .
V gene: TRBV19
clone size: .
CDR3 DNA: TGTGCCAGTAATCAAGGAAATCGGCCCCAGCATTTT
CDR3 protein: CASNQGNRPQHF

CDR3 length: 14
J gene: TRBJ1-2
D gene: .
V gene: TRBV5-1
clone size: .
CDR3 DNA: TGCGCCAGCAGCTTGGTAAGGGTCCAGGATGGCTACACCTTC
CDR3 protein: CASSLVRVQDGYTF

CDR3 length: 13
J gene: TRBJ1-3
D gene: .
V gene: TRBV19
clone size: .
CDR3 DNA: TGTGCCAGTAGTTCCGGATCTGGAAACACCATATATTTT
CDR3 protein: CASSSGSGNTIYF

CDR3 length: 14
J gene: TRBJ1-2
D gene: .
V gene: TRBV9
clone size: .
CDR3 DNA: TGTGCCAGCAGCGTAGATGAGGGGCGGACGGGGAGGACCTTC
CDR3 protein: CASSVDEGRTGRTF

CDR3 length: 11
J gene: TRBJ2-5
D gene: TRBD2
V gene: TRBV20-1
clone size: .
CDR3 DNA: TGCAGTGCTTTCTGGGGGGGAGAGCAGTACTTC
CDR3 protein: CSAFWGGEQYF

CDR3 length: 11
J gene: TRBJ1-2
D gene: .
V gene: TRBV28
clone size: .
CDR3 DNA: TGTGCCAGCAGTAGACAGTTAGGCTACACCTTC
CDR3 protein: CASSRQLGYTF